The 13 T cell receptor beta chains reported below all come from one sample, sequenced in a study of T cells in Graves' hyperthyroidism and ophthalmopathy. Regions amplified from RNA transcripts were the TCR beta CDR3 regions. HTBI primers were used for first-round RT-PCR of the TCR CDR3. TCRdb redid the calling of the multiplex PCR reads with MiXCR, one entry per CDR3 protein. The data hold around 350,000 distinct CDR3 sequences, with 25% observed a single time. Sequencing was carried out using blood. The receptor source for this set is a man in his fifties with Graves' hyperthyroidism.

The chain joins TRBV20-1 to TRBJ2-1, with 10 bases fitting TRBD2. Germline CDR1 DFQATT, CDR2 SNEGSKA (reference sequence). The CDR3 runs to 14 residues. V trimming: 4 bases; J trimming: 7 bases; junction bases outside the gene matches: 7. For the CDR3, the DNA is TGCAGTGCTAAGCGAGCGGGAGGGCCAAATGAGCAGTTCTTC. It translates to CSAKRAGGPNEQFF.

This clonotype was observed many times. J is TRBJ2-3 and V is TRBV2, with TRBD2 matching over 13 bases. V shed 6 bases and J 0 bases; nucleotides not matched to a gene: 15. CDR1 is SNHLY, CDR2 FYNNEI, per germline. This CDR3 contains 20 residues. CDR3 sequence: CASRKLGLAGSPTSTDTQYF. CDR3 nucleotides: TGTGCCAGCAGGAAACTGGGACTAGCGGGAAGCCCGACTAGCACAGATACGCAGTATTTT.

As regards this clonotype: A read error may produce the germline difference seen at one junction end. The CDR3 sequence is CANSSPTESRELFF. As DNA, the CDR3 is TGTGCCAACAGTTCCCCGACGGAGTCGAGAGAGCTGTTTTTT. The genes are TRBV28 and TRBJ2-2; D ambiguous. CDR1 and CDR2 from the germline V gene are MDHEN and SYDVKM. CDR3 length: 14 amino acids.

This clonotype was observed many times. The chain joins TRBV11-2 to TRBJ2-5; D unresolved. Germline-derived CDR1 and CDR2 are SGHAT and FQNNGV. V gave up 0 bases and J gave up 4 bases, with 6 bases separating them. The CDR3 length is 13 residues. The CDR3 DNA reads TGTGCCAGCAGCTTAGAAGTACGAGAGACCCAGTACTTC. This codes for CASSLEVRETQYF. Using reference TRBV11-2 and TRBJ2-5 for the parts outside the CDR3, the full variable domain is EAGVAQSPRYKIIEKRQSVAFWCNPISGHATLYWYQQILGQGPKLLIQFQNNGVVDDSQLPKDRFSAERLKGVDSTLKIQPAKLEDSAVYLCASSLEVRETQYFGPGTRLLVL.

On this clonotype itself: An end of the junction differs from the germline gene, which may be a read error. The rearrangement uses TRBV3-1 and TRBJ1-3; 8 bases fit TRBD1. Germline values: CDR1 LGHDT, CDR2 YNNKEL (reference sequence). The CDR3 loop spans 17 amino acids. The CDR3 DNA follows: TGTACCAGCAGCCAAGCGACAGGGGCCTTCTCTGGAAACACCATATATTTT. Translated, it gives CTSSQATGAFSGNTIYF. The full variable domain, its missing parts supplied by reference TRBV3-1 and TRBJ1-3, is DTAVSQTPKYLVTQMGNDKSIKCEQNLGHDTMYWYKQDSKKFLKIMFSYNNKELIINETVPNRFSPKSPDKAHLNLHINSLELGDSAVYFCTSSQATGAFSGNTIYFGEGSWLTVV.

The chain combines TRBV7-2 with TRBJ2-1, with TRBD2 matching 9 bases. From germline, CDR1 is SGHTA and CDR2 FQGNSA. There are 18 residues in the CDR3. V lost 5 bases, J lost 0 bases, and 11 bases stayed unmatched. Here the CDR3 reads CASSQWLTSGSSYNEQFF. The CDR3 DNA follows: TGTGCCAGCAGCCAATGGCTGACTAGCGGTAGCTCCTACAATGAGCAGTTCTTC.

Comment on this clonotype: A much bigger clone sits one base away, suggesting this may be a read error. V is TRBV7-3 and J is TRBJ2-5; the D is unclear. The V gene lost 7 bases and the J gene lost 7 bases, with 10 bases spanning the gap. Germline V gene sequence: CDR1 SGHTA, CDR2 FQGTGA. This CDR3 has 11 residues. The CDR3 DNA reads TGTGCCAGCAACCAAGAAGGGACCCAGTACTTC. Translating gives CASNQEGTQYF.

This clonotype came up many times. The gene calls are TRBV12-3 or TRBV12-4 and TRBJ1-2; possibly TRBD1 for D (6 bases). The CDR3 spans 13 residues. V gave up 7 bases and J gave up 7 bases, with 16 bases separating them. CDR3 in amino acids: CASTLRGARGYTF. CDR3 nucleotide sequence: TGTGCCAGCACCCTTCGGGGGGCGCGTGGCTACACCTTC.

This chain uses TRBV6-2 or TRBV6-3 with TRBJ2-1; 8 positions match TRBD2. The ends lost 8 bases at V and 13 bases at J; junction bases unmatched: 7. Germline V gene sequence: CDR1 MNHEY, CDR2 SVGEGT. The CDR3 extends over 11 amino acids. CDR3 amino acids: CASLIGTRQFF. In DNA form, the CDR3 reads TGTGCCAGCCTAATCGGGACTAGACAGTTCTTC.

V and J are TRBV30 and TRBJ1-5; 8 bases align to TRBD1. Germline V lookup: CDR1 GTSNPN, CDR2 SVGIG (reference sequence). CDR3 length: 14 amino acids. V gave up 3 bases and J gave up 5 bases; unmatched junction bases: 6. This chain's CDR3 is CAWSPGTGDQPQHF. DNA for the CDR3: TGTGCCTGGAGCCCTGGGACAGGAGATCAGCCCCAGCATTTT.

This clonotype occurred a few times. This rearrangement joins TRBV7-9 to TRBJ2-2; D not resolved. The CDR3 has 15 amino acids. Germline V gene sequence: CDR1 SEHNR, CDR2 FQNEAQ (reference sequence). Trimming pared 4 bases from V and 0 bases from J, leaving 9 bases between. The CDR3 DNA follows: TGTGCCAGCAGCTGGACCGTTGCGAACACCGGGGAGCTGTTTTTT. Residues: CASSWTVANTGELFF.

In its sample, this clonotype was seen a few times. V and J are TRBV20-1 and TRBJ2-1; 11 bases are a match to TRBD2. Germline CDR1 reads DFQATT; CDR2 reads SNEGSKA (reference sequence). This CDR3 region has 16 residues. The V gene end was trimmed by 3 bases and the J gene end by 6 bases; junction bases not matched to a gene: 10. For the CDR3, the DNA is TGCAGTGCTAGGGGTTTAGCGGGAGGGCCGGCCAATGAGCAGTTCTTC. It specifies CSARGLAGGPANEQFF.

This clonotype has more than one count but fewer than ten. V is TRBV13 and J is TRBJ2-5; D call uncertain. Trimming pared 1 base from V and 3 bases from J, leaving 12 bases between. This CDR3 is built from 15 residues. CDR1 is PRHDT, CDR2 FYEKMQ, per germline (reference sequence). CDR3 coding DNA: TGTGCCAGCAGCTTAGCGGCAGCAATTAAAGAGACCCAGTACTTC. This encodes CASSLAAAIKETQYF.